Each of the 23 T cell receptor beta chains below was sequenced from the same sample in a study of blood T cell repertoires in COVID-19. Assay: immunoSEQ multiplex PCR; the TCRdb copy retains only in-frame clones and omits some. The table shows about 110,000 clones, with 70% to 75% occurring only once. Specimen: peripheral blood. The receptors were gathered from a human donor with acute or convalescent COVID-19. The donor label of this sample is uncertain.

The chain is built from TRBV19 and TRBJ2-3; 8 bases line up with TRBD1. The trim removed 7 bases at V and 2 bases at J, leaving 5 bases unmatched. This CDR3 has 14 amino acids. CDR1 is LNHDA and CDR2 is SQIVND in the germline V gene (reference sequence). The CDR3 DNA reads as TGTGCCAGTAATTCAGGGGGCGCCACAGATACGCAGTATTTT. It codes for CASNSGGATDTQYF.

This sequence joins TRBV2 and TRBJ1-2; TRBD1 agrees at 7 bases. Losses at the gene ends were 0 bases for V and 12 bases for J; bases not matched to a gene: 16. Germline-derived CDR1 and CDR2 are SNHLY and FYNNEI. CDR3 size: 16 residues. The CDR3 is CASSEAFPGQLWRDTF. The CDR3 DNA follows: TGTGCCAGCAGTGAAGCGTTTCCGGGACAGCTATGGCGGGACACCTTC.

The rearrangement links TRBV18 to TRBJ2-7; D is perhaps TRBD1 (6 bases). The CDR3 runs to 15 residues. CDR1 is KGHSH and CDR2 is LQKENI in the germline V gene. Trimming pared 2 bases from V and 6 bases from J, leaving 17 bases between. The CDR3 nucleotides read TGTGCCAGCTCACCAACGACGGACAGTCTCCTCGAGCAGTACTTC. This sequence encodes CASSPTTDSLLEQYF.

This chain connects TRBV12-3 or TRBV12-4 to TRBJ2-3; tentative D call: TRBD1 (5 bases). The CDR3 extends over 12 amino acids. The V end was cut by 3 bases, the J end by 5 bases, with 6 bases between. CDR3 amino acids: CASSFDRDTQYF. As DNA, the CDR3 is TGTGCCAGCAGTTTTGACAGAGATACGCAGTATTTT.

J is TRBJ1-5 and V is TRBV4-1; 7 bases match TRBD1. This CDR3 has 15 amino acids. The germline CDR1 and CDR2 sequences are MGHRA and YSYEKL. V was pared by 0 bases and J by 6 bases, with 5 bases of the junction left unmatched. CDR3 region: CASSQEETGFQPQHF. The DNA of the CDR3 is TGCGCCAGCAGCCAAGAGGAGACAGGGTTTCAGCCCCAGCATTTT.

This rearrangement joins TRBV30 to TRBJ1-3, with D possibly matching TRBD1 (6 bases). The CDR3 contains 11 residues. The ends were cut back, 5 bases at V and 4 bases at J, with 6 bases in the middle. CDR1 GTSNPN and CDR2 SVGIG come from the germline V gene (reference sequence). DNA for the CDR3: TGTGCCTGGGACAGGGGAAACACCATATATTTT. Its translation: CAWDRGNTIYF.

This sequence joins TRBV19 and TRBJ1-2; TRBD1 matches at 10 bases. The CDR3 loop spans 14 amino acids. Trimming at V came to 5 bases and at J to 4 bases, leaving 4 bases not matched to a gene. CDR1 and CDR2 (germline): LNHDA, SQIVND (reference sequence). CDR3 in amino acids: CASSPGQGSYGYTF. The CDR3 nucleotides are TGTGCCAGTAGTCCGGGACAGGGGTCCTATGGCTACACCTTC.

The V call is TRBV5-1, the J call TRBJ1-2, with D uncertain. Germline values: CDR1 SGHRS, CDR2 YFSETQ. This CDR3 has 13 residues. The ends were cut back, 2 bases at V and 3 bases at J, with 8 bases in the middle. The CDR3 loop reads CASSFMADYGYTF. CDR3 nucleotide sequence: TGCGCCAGCAGCTTTATGGCTGACTATGGCTACACCTTC.

The rearrangement joins TRBV6-5 to TRBJ2-7; TRBD2 aligns across 16 bases. In germline, CDR1 is MNHEY, CDR2 SVGAGI. The CDR3 spans 15 residues. Trimming took 8 bases from V and 5 from J; bases not matched to a gene: 6. The CDR3 sequence is CASAGTSGGADEQYV. DNA for the CDR3: TGTGCCAGCGCCGGGACTAGCGGGGGGGCAGACGAGCAGTACGTC.

The rearrangement uses TRBV27 and TRBJ1-4; 9 bases map to TRBD1. The CDR3 contains 18 residues. Germline CDR1 and CDR2: MNHEY and SMNVEV (reference sequence). The V gene end was trimmed by 1 base and the J gene end by 5 bases; junction bases not matched to a gene: 11. The CDR3 protein is CASSLFGTGNPGNEKLFF. The CDR3 coding sequence is TGTGCCAGCAGTTTATTTGGGACAGGGAATCCCGGAAATGAAAAACTGTTTTTT.

The chain couples TRBV7-3 to TRBJ2-6, with D possibly matching TRBD2 (5 bases). V was trimmed by 6 bases and J by 0 bases, leaving 6 bases between them. Germline V gives CDR1 SGHTA, CDR2 FQGTGA. The length of the CDR3 is 14 residues. CDR3 DNA sequence: TGTGCCAGCAGTCGGGACTCTGGGGCCAACGTCCTGACTTTC. It specifies CASSRDSGANVLTF.

The rearrangement links TRBV4-1 to TRBJ2-3, with 10 bases matching TRBD1. The CDR3 length is 16 residues. CDR1 is MGHRA, CDR2 YSYEKL, per germline. V gave up 0 bases and J gave up 4 bases; unmatched junction bases: 4. The CDR3 region has the DNA TGCGCCAGCAGCCAAGATTGGACAGGGGGGGCAGATACGCAGTATTTT. This sequence encodes CASSQDWTGGADTQYF.

This clone turned up a few times. This chain links TRBV5-1 with TRBJ1-4, with 7 bases that match TRBD1. This CDR3 has 15 amino acids. Germline-derived CDR1 and CDR2 are SGHRS and YFSETQ. The V segment lost 4 bases and the J segment 6 bases; nucleotides outside the gene matches: 9. This CDR3 is CASSPTGRSDEKLFF. CDR3 sequence (DNA): TGCGCCAGCAGCCCGACAGGGAGGTCGGATGAAAAACTGTTTTTT.

This chain connects TRBV5-1 to TRBJ1-6; no firm D call. V was clipped by 1 base and J by 8 bases, with 13 bases between them. The CDR3 length is 15 residues. CDR1 is SGHRS and CDR2 is YFSETQ in the germline V gene. The CDR3 DNA follows: TGCGCCAGCAGCTTGACGGCCGGAGGGTATTCACCCCTCCACTTT. The encoded protein is CASSLTAGGYSPLHF.

V is TRBV5-4 and J is TRBJ2-5; 7 bases are a match to TRBD1. This CDR3 has 18 amino acids. Germline CDR1 and CDR2: SGHNT and YYREEE (reference sequence). The V and J ends lost 0 bases and 8 bases, in that order; junction bases with no gene match: 19. The CDR3 DNA reads as TGTGCCAGCAGCTTGGGTTCGGCTTTCGGGACAGCCGTGTCAACCCAGTACTTC. This gives the protein CASSLGSAFGTAVSTQYF.

The CDR3 loop reads CASSLVRGSEYEQYF. Written as DNA, the CDR3 is TGTGCCAGCAGCTTAGTCAGGGGCTCCGAGTACGAGCAGTACTTC. The chain uses TRBV11-2 and TRBJ2-7, with a weak D call TRBD1 (6 bases). The CDR3 contains 15 residues. CDR1 and CDR2 from the germline V gene are SGHAT and FQNNGV. Trimming pared 1 base from V and 4 bases from J, leaving 14 bases between. The entire variable domain, with the rest obtained from reference TRBV11-2 and TRBJ2-7, is as follows: EAGVAQSPRYKIIEKRQSVAFWCNPISGHATLYWYQQILGQGPKLLIQFQNNGVVDDSQLPKDRFSAERLKGVDSTLKIQPAKLEDSAVYLCASSLVRGSEYEQYFGPGTRLTVT.

At least ten counts were recorded for this clone. The rearrangement links TRBV6-2 or TRBV6-3 to TRBJ1-1, with D possibly being TRBD1 (5 bases). Germline loops: CDR1 MNHEY, CDR2 SVGEGT. Trimming removed 6 bases from V and 7 bases from J, with 12 bases in between. The CDR3 runs to 12 residues. The CDR3 here is CASSLQAIEAFF. CDR3 DNA sequence: TGTGCCAGCAGCTTACAGGCGATTGAAGCTTTCTTT.

This chain links TRBV30 with TRBJ2-3, with D possibly matching TRBD2 (5 bases). V was shortened by 5 bases and J by 5 bases, with 14 bases between the two germline ends. Germline lookup yields CDR1 GTSNPN and CDR2 SVGIG (reference sequence). This CDR3 is 13 amino acids long. For the CDR3, the DNA is TGTGCCTGGCGCCTACAAGGAGGAGATACGCAGTATTTT. Translation: CAWRLQGGDTQYF.

V usage is TRBV7-6 and J usage is TRBJ2-7; TRBD1 matches at 11 bases. The junction had 3 bases not matched to a gene; V was cut back by 1 base and J by 4 bases. From germline, CDR1 is SGHVS and CDR2 FNYEAQ. This CDR3 spans 15 amino acids. The CDR3 reads CASSLGTGGAYEQYF. CDR3 sequence (DNA): TGTGCCAGCAGCTTAGGGACAGGGGGCGCATACGAGCAGTACTTC.

This clone was detected many times. This sequence joins TRBV25-1 and TRBJ2-3, with 8 bases that match TRBD2. The V and J ends lost 6 bases and 1 base, in that order; junction bases with no gene match: 0. The CDR3 contains 13 residues. CDR1 is MGHDK and CDR2 is SYGVNS in the germline V gene. The CDR3 sequence: CASRAGGTDTQYF. Written as DNA, the CDR3 is TGTGCCAGCAGAGCGGGGGGCACAGATACGCAGTATTTT.

The chain employs TRBV30 and TRBJ2-3; D perhaps matches TRBD1 (5 bases). With 0 bases removed from V and 6 bases from J, the gap between germline ends came to 10 bases. Germline-derived CDR1 and CDR2 are GTSNPN and SVGIG (reference sequence). CDR3 length equals 13 residues. The CDR3 DNA reads TGTGCCTGGAGTGTTAGGGCAGGGGATACGCAGTATTTT. Encoded protein: CAWSVRAGDTQYF. Variable domain in full (rest from reference TRBV30 and TRBJ2-3): SQTIHQWPATLVQPVGSPLSLECTVEGTSNPNLYWYRQAAGRGLQLLFYSVGIGQISSEVPQNLSASRPQDRQFILSSKKLLLSDSGFYLCAWSVRAGDTQYFGPGTRLTVL.

V is TRBV24-1 and J is TRBJ2-5; D uncertain. Trimming stripped 10 bases from V and 0 bases from J, with 8 bases between. Germline lookup yields CDR1 KGHDR and CDR2 SFDVKD. The CDR3 has 12 amino acids. CDR3 protein: CATAQYQETQYF. CDR3 in DNA: TGTGCCACGGCCCAGTACCAAGAGACCCAGTACTTC.

V gene TRBV12-5 combines with J gene TRBJ2-3, with D tentatively TRBD1 (5 bases). Germline loops: CDR1 LGHNT, CDR2 FRNRAP. This CDR3 has 14 amino acids. V shed 7 bases and J shed 1 base, with 12 bases lying between them. CDR3 in DNA: TGTGCTAGTGTCCCCTTGACAGGCACAGATACGCAGTATTTT. It specifies CASVPLTGTDTQYF.